Below, one T cell receptor beta chain is given with its context. As yet, its antigen is unknown. This CDR3 is 14 amino acids long. From germline, CDR1 is KGHDR and CDR2 SFDVKD. Deletions cut 2 bases from V and 0 bases from J, with 6 bases between. The assay was immunoSEQ multiplex PCR, and TCRdb's table has in-frame clones only and misses some. The sample lists 120,000 to 150,000 clones, 70% to 90% occurring once. This specimen comes from a study of T cell responses to AZD1222 COVID-19 vaccine. Study-wide context: Investigators merged groups given second doses at roughly 4 or roughly 12 weeks.

Study results and caveats: CD4 TCRs covered the whole spike, strongest at regions 160-218 and 743-854. Seropositivity was recorded at baseline in only 6 or 7 AZD1222 recipients.

The sequencing used peripheral blood, collected on day 0 of AZD1222 vaccination. The TCR originated in an adult in good health. The chain couples TRBV24-1 to TRBJ1-2; D gene unclear. CDR3 sequence (DNA): TGTGCCACCAGTGATTGGTCCACTAACTATGGCTACACCTTC. Its translation is CATSDWSTNYGYTF.